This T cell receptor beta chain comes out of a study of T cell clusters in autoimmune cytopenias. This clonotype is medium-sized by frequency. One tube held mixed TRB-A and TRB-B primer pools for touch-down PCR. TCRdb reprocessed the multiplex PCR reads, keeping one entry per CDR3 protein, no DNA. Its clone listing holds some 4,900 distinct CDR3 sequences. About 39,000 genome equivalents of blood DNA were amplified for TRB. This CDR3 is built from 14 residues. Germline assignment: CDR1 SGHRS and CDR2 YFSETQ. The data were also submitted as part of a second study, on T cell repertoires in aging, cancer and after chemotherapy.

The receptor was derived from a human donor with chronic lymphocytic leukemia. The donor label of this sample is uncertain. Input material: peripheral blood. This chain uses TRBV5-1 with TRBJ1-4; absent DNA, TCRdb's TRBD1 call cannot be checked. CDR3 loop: CASSLQGPNEKLFF.